This passage covers 30 T cell receptor beta chains from one sample sequenced in a study of OX40 agonist ivuxolimab in advanced cancers. Profiled with immunoSEQ multiplex PCR; TCRdb holds only in-frame clones, not every one. The sample lists more than 40,000 clones, approximately 85% occurring once. The sample consisted of CD4+ or CD8+ T cells sorted from blood, taken in a trial of the OX40 agonist ivuxolimab. These receptors all come from an adult with an advanced solid tumor such as melanoma, head and neck, liver or kidney cancer.

The chain has TRBV19 and TRBJ1-5, with 9 nucleotides matching TRBD1. There are 18 residues in the CDR3. V dropped 0 bases and J dropped 0; count of bases not matched to a gene: 6. Germline CDR1 LNHDA, CDR2 SQIVND (reference sequence). CDR3 in DNA: TGTGCCAGTAGTATAGAAACAGGGGGCTACGATAGCAATCAGCCCCAGCATTTT. This translates into CASSIETGGYDSNQPQHF.

The rearrangement links TRBV1 to TRBJ1-2. TRBV1 is recorded as a pseudogene. This CDR3 has 13 residues. CDR3 DNA: TGCACCAGCAGCCAACGGACGAGGGCTAGCTACACCTTC. Its protein product is CTSSQRTRASYTF.

J is TRBJ1-6 and V is TRBV7-3; D call uncertain. The V gene's germline CDR1 is SGHTA and CDR2 FQGTGA. The germline V and J ends were trimmed by 0 bases and 10 bases, with 13 bases remaining between them. CDR3 size: 15 residues. The CDR3 here is CASSLTGNPESPLHF. The CDR3 DNA sequence: TGTGCCAGCAGCTTAACAGGGAACCCGGAGTCACCCCTCCACTTT.

The V call is TRBV5-4, the J call TRBJ2-3; D uncertain. The V end lost 5 bases, the J end lost 3 bases, and 16 bases lay between the germline ends. CDR1 and CDR2 (germline): SGHNT, YYREEE (reference sequence). The CDR3 totals 15 residues. In DNA form, the CDR3 reads TGTGCCAGCAGGGACCGACGGCTGGCGACAGATACGCAGTATTTT. Encoded protein: CASRDRRLATDTQYF.

The chain links TRBV2 to TRBJ1-1; perhaps TRBD1 as D (6 bases). The CDR3 is made up of 13 amino acids. The germline CDR1 and CDR2 sequences are SNHLY and FYNNEI. The ends were cut back, 10 bases at V and 0 bases at J, with 12 bases in the middle. As DNA, the CDR3 is TGTGCCACCAGGGGCCGGATGAACACTGAAGCTTTCTTT. Translated: CATRGRMNTEAFF. The whole variable domain, filled in from reference TRBV2 and TRBJ1-1, reads EPEVTQTPSHQVTQMGQEVILRCVPISNHLYFYWYRQILGQKVEFLVSFYNNEISEKSEIFDDQFSVERPDGSNFTLKIRSTKLEDSAMYFCATRGRMNTEAFFGQGTRLTVV.

This clone has a single count. J is TRBJ2-3 and V is TRBV5-1; D gene uncertain. Trimming took 0 bases from V and 0 from J, leaving 8 bases between them. The CDR3 has 15 residues. CDR1 and CDR2 (germline): SGHRS, YFSETQ. The CDR3 loop is CASSLGSPSTDTQYF. DNA of the CDR3: TGCGCCAGCAGCTTGGGCAGCCCTAGCACAGATACGCAGTATTTT. The whole variable domain, remainder taken from reference TRBV5-1 and TRBJ2-3, is KAGVTQTPRYLIKTRGQQVTLSCSPISGHRSVSWYQQTPGQGLQFLFEYFSETQRNKGNFPGRFSGRQFSNSRSEMNVSTLELGDSALYLCASSLGSPSTDTQYFGPGTRLTVL.

The V gene is TRBV10-3, the J gene TRBJ2-5, with TRBD2 matching 12 bases. J gave up 5 bases and V 2 bases, and 3 bases lay outside the gene matches. The CDR3 spans 15 residues. Germline CDR1 ENHRY, CDR2 SYGVKD. The CDR3 DNA follows: TGTGCCATCAGTGAGCGACTAGCGGGGGCCGAGACCCAGTACTTC. This codes for CAISERLAGAETQYF.

The V call is TRBV6-5, the J call TRBJ2-3; D unclear. Looked up from germline, CDR1 is MNHEY and CDR2 is SVGAGI. The CDR3 spans 16 residues. V dropped 2 bases and J dropped 1 base, with 13 bases sitting between them. CDR3 in DNA: TGTGCCAGCAGTTACGAATCCCCATGGCGCACAGATACGCAGTATTTT. Its protein product is CASSYESPWRTDTQYF.

This chain's CDR3 is CASSDRVSPIWGETQYF. The CDR3 nucleotides are TGTGCCAGCAGTGATCGGGTTAGCCCTATCTGGGGAGAGACCCAGTACTTC. The chain has TRBV6-4 and TRBJ2-5; D is ambiguous. The CDR3 runs 17 residues. Germline-derived CDR1 and CDR2 are MRHNA and SNTAGT. V was cut by 3 bases and J by 4 bases, with 21 bases left in between.

This chain connects TRBV27 to TRBJ2-7; 8 bases line up with TRBD1. The CDR3 spans 13 residues. Trimming removed 6 bases from V and 6 bases from J; junction bases left unmatched: 7. Germline CDR1 and CDR2: MNHEY and SMNVEV (reference sequence). CDR3 coding DNA: TGTGCCAGCAGATCAGGGGGCCTTGGCGAGCAGTACTTC. Its translation is CASRSGGLGEQYF.

V and J are TRBV15 and TRBJ2-7; possible D gene TRBD1, 6 bases. CDR1 is LNHNV and CDR2 is YYDKDF in the germline V gene (reference sequence). With 0 bases removed from V and 3 bases from J, the gap between germline ends came to 12 bases. The CDR3 sequence is 15 residues long. The CDR3 sequence: CATSREAGASYEQYF. The CDR3 DNA is TGTGCCACCAGCAGAGAGGCAGGGGCGAGCTACGAGCAGTACTTC.

This chain connects TRBV5-4 to TRBJ2-7; 8 nucleotides line up with TRBD2. V lost 3 bases, J lost 4 bases, and 9 bases stayed unmatched. CDR1 SGHNT and CDR2 YYREEE come from the germline V gene (reference sequence). The CDR3 has 15 residues. CDR3 sequence reads: CASSWRSGSVYEQYF. The CDR3 region has the DNA TGTGCCAGCAGCTGGCGGAGCGGGAGCGTATACGAGCAGTACTTC.

The count of this clone is one. The V and J genes are TRBV10-3 and TRBJ1-2; D is unresolved. Trimming pared 6 bases from V and 1 base from J, leaving 6 bases between. This CDR3 spans 12 amino acids. Per the germline V gene, CDR1 is ENHRY and CDR2 is SYGVKD. The CDR3 here is CAISEINYGYTF. In DNA form, the CDR3 reads TGTGCCATCAGCGAGATTAACTATGGCTACACCTTC.

This rearrangement joins TRBV5-1 to TRBJ2-7; 12 bases match TRBD2. V trimming: 2 bases; J trimming: 1 base; junction bases outside the gene matches: 7. The CDR3 is 17 residues long. Germline V gene data show CDR1 as SGHRS and CDR2 as YFSETQ. For the CDR3, the DNA is TGCGCCAGCAGCTTCTCCTCGGGACTAGCGGGTTCCTACGAGCAGTACTTC. It yields the protein CASSFSSGLAGSYEQYF.

The genes are TRBV4-3 and TRBJ2-1, with 7 bases identical to TRBD2. Germline CDR1 and CDR2: LGHNA and YSLEER. V gave up 0 bases and J gave up 4 bases; unmatched junction bases: 3. This CDR3 has 15 amino acids. As DNA, the CDR3 is TGCGCCAGCAGCCAAGAAACGGGGGGTTACAATGAGCAGTTCTTC. It yields the protein CASSQETGGYNEQFF.

CDR3 sequence reads: CASGATGGEEKLFF. CDR3 bases: TGCGCCAGCGGGGCGACAGGGGGCGAAGAAAAACTGTTTTTT. This chain connects TRBV4-3 to TRBJ1-4; 10 bases line up with TRBD1. The J segment lost 8 bases and the V segment lost 8 bases, leaving 8 bases of the junction unmatched. The CDR3 has 14 residues. Germline V gene data show CDR1 as LGHNA and CDR2 as YSLEER.

The chain joins TRBV7-9 to TRBJ1-2; D is undetermined. The V end lost 1 base, the J end lost 7 bases, and 1 base lay between the germline ends. Germline V gene sequence: CDR1 SEHNR, CDR2 FQNEAQ (reference sequence). The CDR3 runs to 10 residues. CDR3 DNA: TGTGCCAGCAGCTTAGGTGGCTACACCTTC. Its translation is CASSLGGYTF.

The rearrangement joins TRBV11-2 to TRBJ2-3; 7 bases map to TRBD1. From germline, CDR1 is SGHAT and CDR2 FQNNGV. This CDR3 comprises 16 residues. The V gene end was trimmed by 4 bases and the J gene end by 3 bases; junction bases not matched to a gene: 10. CDR3 protein: CASSSGQLMGTDTQYF. The CDR3 coding sequence is TGTGCCAGCAGCTCGGGACAGCTGATGGGGACAGATACGCAGTATTTT.

The V and J genes are TRBV6-1 and TRBJ2-7; no clear D. Per the germline V gene, CDR1 is MNHNS and CDR2 is SASEGT. V lost 6 bases and J lost 2, with 11 bases in between. The CDR3 consists of 13 residues. CDR3 nucleotides: TGTGCCAGCAGCGGACGTCCCCCCTACGAGCAGTACTTC. It yields the protein CASSGRPPYEQYF.

The chain couples TRBV5-1 to TRBJ1-1; 9 nucleotides match TRBD1. Germline V gene lookup returns CDR1 SGHRS and CDR2 YFSETQ. Trimming cost V 4 bases and J 8 bases; bases outside gene matches: 9. This CDR3 spans 14 amino acids. The CDR3 nucleotides read TGCGCCAGCAGCCTAGCTGGACAGGGGAAAGAAGCTTTCTTT. This sequence encodes CASSLAGQGKEAFF.

The chain combines TRBV29-1 with TRBJ2-1; tentative D call: TRBD1 (6 bases). Germline lookup yields CDR1 SQVTM and CDR2 ANQGSEA. Trimming took 6 bases from V and 4 from J, leaving 7 bases between them. This CDR3 contains 11 residues. In DNA form, the CDR3 reads TGCAGCGTGGACAGATACAATGAGCAGTTCTTC. This encodes CSVDRYNEQFF.

The J gene is TRBJ2-7, the V gene TRBV7-9; no clear D gene. Germline V gene lookup returns CDR1 SEHNR and CDR2 FQNEAQ (reference sequence). CDR3 length: 13 residues. V lost 4 bases and J lost 4, with 11 bases in between. CDR3 in amino acids: CASSSTFEYEQYF. The DNA for the CDR3 is TGTGCCAGCAGCTCCACGTTTGAATACGAGCAGTACTTC.

CDR3 residues: CASSSQGMSTDTQYF. CDR3 nucleotides: TGCGCCAGCAGCTCACAGGGTATGAGCACAGATACGCAGTATTTT. This chain links TRBV5-1 with TRBJ2-3, with D possibly TRBD1 on 6 matching bases. From germline, CDR1 is SGHRS and CDR2 YFSETQ. V dropped 3 bases and J dropped 0 bases, with 11 bases sitting between them. This CDR3 comprises 15 residues.

The rearrangement uses TRBV4-1 and TRBJ2-1; D may be TRBD1 (6 bases). Trimming stripped 7 bases from V and 4 bases from J, with 11 bases between. The CDR3 is 13 residues long. In germline, CDR1 is MGHRA, CDR2 YSYEKL. The CDR3: CASNRELYNEQFF. In DNA, the CDR3 is TGCGCCAGCAACAGGGAATTATACAATGAGCAGTTCTTC.

In this sample, this clone turned up once. CDR3 coding DNA: TGTGCCAGCAGCGGGACAGGGGGCTCCTACAATGAGCAGTTCTTC. Its protein is CASSGTGGSYNEQFF. V and J are TRBV2 and TRBJ2-1, with 11 bases that match TRBD1. In germline, CDR1 is SNHLY, CDR2 FYNNEI. The trim removed 6 bases at V and 0 bases at J, leaving 1 base unmatched. There are 15 residues in the CDR3.

This clone was seen a handful of times. CDR3 bases: TGCGCCAGCAGCCCCGGGGGCGCAGGGGACACCTACGAGCAGTACTTC. It codes for CASSPGGAGDTYEQYF. V is TRBV5-1 and J is TRBJ2-7; D may be TRBD1 or TRBD2 (6 bases each). Germline lookup yields CDR1 SGHRS and CDR2 YFSETQ. CDR3 length: 16 residues. V was cut by 4 bases and J by 2 bases, with 19 bases left in between.

V is TRBV9 and J is TRBJ2-5; TRBD2 matches 8 bases. V lost 7 bases and J lost 0; bases outside the gene matches: 5. There are 14 residues in the CDR3. CDR1 and CDR2 (germline): SGDLS, YYNGEE. The CDR3 is CASARGGNQETQYF. The CDR3 DNA reads as TGTGCCAGCGCCCGGGGGGGAAACCAAGAGACCCAGTACTTC. The entire variable domain, with the rest obtained from reference TRBV9 and TRBJ2-5, is as follows: DSGVTQTPKHLITATGQRVTLRCSPRSGDLSVYWYQQSLDQGLQFLIQYYNGEERAKGNILERFSAQQFPDLHSELNLSSLELGDSALYFCASARGGNQETQYFGPGTRLLVL.

This clone was seen only a few times. This chain joins TRBV2 and TRBJ2-3; D is undetermined. The ends were cut back, 5 bases at V and 6 bases at J, with 9 bases in the middle. Germline lookup yields CDR1 SNHLY and CDR2 FYNNEI. The CDR3 sequence is 12 residues long. This chain's CDR3 is CASSTVADTQYF. CDR3 sequence (DNA): TGTGCCAGCAGTACAGTAGCCGATACGCAGTATTTT.

V usage is TRBV6-1 and J usage is TRBJ1-5; perhaps TRBD1 as D (6 bases). The V gene lost 6 bases and the J gene lost 3 bases, with 15 bases spanning the gap. The germline CDR1 and CDR2 sequences are MNHNS and SASEGT. The CDR3 contains 15 residues. The CDR3 bases are TGTGCCAGCAGAATCTCGGACAGATCCAATCAGCCCCAGCATTTT. Amino acid sequence: CASRISDRSNQPQHF.

The gene calls are TRBV5-1 and TRBJ1-2, with TRBD1 as a possible D gene (5 bases). The CDR3 spans 13 residues. Looked up from germline, CDR1 is SGHRS and CDR2 is YFSETQ. V shed 0 bases and J shed 7 bases, with 10 bases lying between them. Here the CDR3 reads CASSLGGDSGYTF. For the CDR3, the DNA is TGCGCCAGCAGCTTGGGAGGGGATTCTGGCTACACCTTC.